In this sample, the clone carrying this T cell receptor (beta chain) turned up many times. Its cognate antigen is unknown. Unique molecular identifiers were incorporated into the prepared TCRbeta library. TCRdb re-called the PCR reads through MiXCR, storing one row per CDR3 protein. The sample lists roughly 150,000 distinct CDR3 sequences, roughly 11% occurring once. This record belongs to a study of T-cell reconstitution after alpha-beta-depleted transplantation in children. General study points: Some patients owed their high day-60 TCRbeta diversity to surviving recipient T cells and thymic progenitors. It was newly produced T cells that mostly accounted for T-cell counts and diversity one year after transplant. About two months after transplant, alpha-beta T cells reportedly came from several hundred expanded graft clones.

The CDR3 spans 16 residues. Germline CDR1 and CDR2: MNHEY and SVGAGI. Trimming removed 2 bases from V and 1 base from J, with 11 bases in between. The source material was PBMCs, sampled before TCRalphabeta/CD19-depleted stem cell transplant. The V and J genes are TRBV6-5 and TRBJ2-2; perhaps TRBD2 as D (6 bases). This clonotype originated in a boy aged 2 to 10 with acute myeloid leukemia, due to receive a stem cell transplant. The CDR3, as DNA: TGTGCCAGCAGTTACAGACTAGTCCAGAACACCGGGGAGCTGTTTTTT. It specifies CASSYRLVQNTGELFF.